These T cell receptor beta chains were read from a single sample in a study of technical replicates of blood from several donors. Only in-frame clones appear in the TCRdb table, and some are missing; sequencing was by immunoSEQ multiplex PCR. The sample lists tens of thousands of clones, over 85% seen once, with 0.25% in the top ten. Material: T cells isolated from PBMCs. Receptors were obtained from a human donor in good health. CDR3s include the opening cysteine and the closing phenylalanine or tryptophan. Fields, in order: CDR3 protein, V gene, J gene, clone size. Not every row has a clone size; where given, it reads once, few, many or a size class.

CDR3: CASTEQGRKLFF
V: TRBV10-2
J: TRBJ1-4
size: .

CDR3: CASSEPGQAYNEQFF
V: TRBV10-1
J: TRBJ2-1
size: .

CDR3: CASSRDSNYGYTF
V: TRBV2
J: TRBJ1-2
size: .

CDR3: CASSAADSRYGYTF
V: TRBV9
J: TRBJ1-2
size: .

CDR3: CASRGLAQETQYF
V: TRBV5-4
J: TRBJ2-5
size: .

CDR3: CASVSSYEQYF
V: TRBV25-1
J: TRBJ2-7
size: .

CDR3: CASSLRVEGELFF
V: TRBV5-5
J: TRBJ2-2
size: few

CDR3: CASSQDSYRDGTGSQHF
V: TRBV4-1
J: TRBJ1-5
size: .

CDR3: CASSESGFYEQYF
V: TRBV6-1
J: TRBJ2-7
size: .

CDR3: CASSLLTSVHYNEQFF
V: TRBV27
J: TRBJ2-1
size: .

CDR3: CASSSAGTGLEETQYF
V: TRBV28
J: TRBJ2-5
size: .

CDR3: CASSSRGQPQHF
V: TRBV7-9
J: TRBJ1-5
size: .

CDR3: CASSQQDYSPLHF
V: TRBV4-2
J: TRBJ1-6
size: .

CDR3: CASSLVVGGTRDTQYF
V: TRBV7-8
J: TRBJ2-3
size: .

CDR3: CASSFYSLRGGTEAFF
V: TRBV5-1
J: TRBJ1-1
size: .

CDR3: CASSQVERETDTQYF
V: TRBV4-1
J: TRBJ2-3
size: .

CDR3: CASSGQGNHGYTF
V: TRBV9
J: TRBJ1-2
size: .

CDR3: CASSPAVAAYEQYF
V: TRBV7-9
J: TRBJ2-7
size: .

CDR3: CASSLGSLAGSHEQYF
V: TRBV7-8
J: TRBJ2-7
size: .

CDR3: CASSKGLAGAGEQFF
V: TRBV7-6
J: TRBJ2-1
size: .

CDR3: CASSNRGYGANVLTF
V: TRBV6-5
J: TRBJ2-6
size: once

CDR3: CASIGQGVLAGGVTGELFF
V: TRBV7-8
J: TRBJ2-2
size: .

CDR3: CSVEDRAFYTF
V: TRBV29-1
J: TRBJ1-2
size: .

CDR3: CASSLLHREQPQHF
V: TRBV7-8
J: TRBJ1-5
size: .

CDR3: CASSKGLEANYGYTF
V: TRBV19
J: TRBJ1-2
size: .

CDR3: CASSPKTGVNYGYTF
V: TRBV5-1
J: TRBJ1-2
size: .

CDR3: CASSMVGGGNSPLHF
V: TRBV19
J: TRBJ1-6
size: .

CDR3: CASSINGGADYEQYF
V: TRBV7-3
J: TRBJ2-7
size: once

CDR3: CASSQVSTDPDYGYTF
V: TRBV4-1
J: TRBJ1-2
size: once

CDR3: CASSPDRVRDEQYF
V: TRBV6-6
J: TRBJ2-7
size: .

CDR3: CASSLETVTGELFF
V: TRBV5-1
J: TRBJ2-2
size: .

CDR3: CASSADYNEQFF
V: TRBV5-1
J: TRBJ2-1
size: .

CDR3: CASSQDPNRGWTEAFF
V: TRBV4-1
J: TRBJ1-1
size: .

CDR3: CSVEVAGRTTEAFF
V: TRBV29-1
J: TRBJ1-1
size: .

CDR3: CASSIVPDRSGNTIYF
V: TRBV19
J: TRBJ1-3
size: .

CDR3: CASSDRPRGLGTKNIQYF
V: TRBV7-9
J: TRBJ2-4
size: .